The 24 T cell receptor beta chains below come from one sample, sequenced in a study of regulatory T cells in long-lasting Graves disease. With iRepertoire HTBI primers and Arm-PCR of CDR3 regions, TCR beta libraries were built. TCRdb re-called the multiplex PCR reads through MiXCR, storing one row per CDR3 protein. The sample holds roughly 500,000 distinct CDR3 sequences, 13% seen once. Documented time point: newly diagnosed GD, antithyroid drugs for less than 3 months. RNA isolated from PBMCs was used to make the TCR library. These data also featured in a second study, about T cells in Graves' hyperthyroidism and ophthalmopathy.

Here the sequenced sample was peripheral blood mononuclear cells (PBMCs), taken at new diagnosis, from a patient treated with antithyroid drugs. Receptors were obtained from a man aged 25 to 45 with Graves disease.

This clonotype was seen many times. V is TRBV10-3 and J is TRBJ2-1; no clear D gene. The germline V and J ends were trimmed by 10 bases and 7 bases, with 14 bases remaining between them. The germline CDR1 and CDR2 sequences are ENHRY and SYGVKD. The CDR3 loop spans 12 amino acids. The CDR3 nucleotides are TGTGCCAGCGCTGTTGCCTTTAATGAGCAGTTCTTC. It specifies CASAVAFNEQFF.

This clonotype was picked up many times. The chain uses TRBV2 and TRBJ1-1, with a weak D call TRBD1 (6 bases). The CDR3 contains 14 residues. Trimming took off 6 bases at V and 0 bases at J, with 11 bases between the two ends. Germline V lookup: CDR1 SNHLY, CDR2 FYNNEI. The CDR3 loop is CASRDSLMNTEAFF. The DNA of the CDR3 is TGTGCCAGCAGGGACAGCCTGATGAACACTGAAGCTTTCTTT.

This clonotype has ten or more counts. The CDR3 is CASSLSGGANEKLFF. CDR3 nucleotides: TGTGCCAGCAGTCTTTCAGGGGGTGCTAATGAAAAACTGTTTTTT. The genes are TRBV2 and TRBJ1-4; 7 nucleotides align to TRBD1. Per germline, CDR1 SNHLY and CDR2 FYNNEI. V was clipped by 5 bases and J by 3 bases; unmatched bases: 6. CDR3 length: 15 amino acids. The variable domain in full, completed from reference TRBV2 and TRBJ1-4, reads EPEVTQTPSHQVTQMGQEVILRCVPISNHLYFYWYRQILGQKVEFLVSFYNNEISEKSEIFDDQFSVERPDGSNFTLKIRSTKLEDSAMYFCASSLSGGANEKLFFGSGTQLSVL.

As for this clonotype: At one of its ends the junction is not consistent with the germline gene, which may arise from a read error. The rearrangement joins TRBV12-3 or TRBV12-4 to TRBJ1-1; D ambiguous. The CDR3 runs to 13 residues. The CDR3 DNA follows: TGTACCAGCAGCTTGAAGAGTGGAACTGAAGCTTTCTTT. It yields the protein CTSSLKSGTEAFF.

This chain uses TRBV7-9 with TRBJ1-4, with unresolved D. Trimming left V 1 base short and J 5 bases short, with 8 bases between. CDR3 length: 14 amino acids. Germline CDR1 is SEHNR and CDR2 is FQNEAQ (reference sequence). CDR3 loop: CASSLVEQNEKLFF. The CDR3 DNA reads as TGTGCCAGCAGCTTAGTTGAGCAGAATGAAAAACTGTTTTTT. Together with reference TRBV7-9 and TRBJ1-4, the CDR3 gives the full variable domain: DTGVSQNPRHKITKRGQNVTFRCDPISEHNRLYWYRQTLGQGPEFLTYFQNEAQLEKSRLLSDRFSAERPKGSFSTLEIQRTEQGDSAMYLCASSLVEQNEKLFFGSGTQLSVL.

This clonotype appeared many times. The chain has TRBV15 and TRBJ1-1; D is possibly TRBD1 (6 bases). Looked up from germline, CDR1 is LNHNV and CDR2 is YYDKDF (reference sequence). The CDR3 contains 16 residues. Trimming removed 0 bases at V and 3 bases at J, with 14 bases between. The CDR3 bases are TGTGCCACCAGCAGAGAAGCGAGGGGGAAGGACACTGAAGCTTTCTTT. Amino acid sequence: CATSREARGKDTEAFF. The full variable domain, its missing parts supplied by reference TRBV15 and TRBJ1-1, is DAMVIQNPRYQVTQFGKPVTLSCSQTLNHNVMYWYQQKSSQAPKLLFHYYDKDFNNEADTPDNFQSRRPNTSFCFLDIRSPGLGDTAMYLCATSREARGKDTEAFFGQGTRLTVV.

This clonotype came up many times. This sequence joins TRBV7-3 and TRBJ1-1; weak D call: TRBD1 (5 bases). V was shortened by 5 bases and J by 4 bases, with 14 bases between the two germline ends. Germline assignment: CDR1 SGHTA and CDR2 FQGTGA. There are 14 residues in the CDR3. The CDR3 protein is CASSPIFGGTEAFF. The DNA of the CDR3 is TGTGCCAGCAGCCCGATCTTCGGGGGCACTGAAGCTTTCTTT.

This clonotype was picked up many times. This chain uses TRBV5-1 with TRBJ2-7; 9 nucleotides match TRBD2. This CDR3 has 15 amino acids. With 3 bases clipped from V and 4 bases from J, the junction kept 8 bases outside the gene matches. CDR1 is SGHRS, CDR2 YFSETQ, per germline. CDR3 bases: TGCGCCAGCAGCTCGGTCGGACTAGCGATATACGAGCAGTACTTC. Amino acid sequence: CASSSVGLAIYEQYF.

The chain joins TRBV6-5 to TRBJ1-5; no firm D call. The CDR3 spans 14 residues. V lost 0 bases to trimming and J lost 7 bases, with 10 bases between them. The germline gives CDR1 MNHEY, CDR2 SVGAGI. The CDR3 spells CASSYSGFAQPQHF. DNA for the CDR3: TGTGCCAGCAGTTACTCGGGATTTGCCCAGCCCCAGCATTTT.

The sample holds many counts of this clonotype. CDR3 residues: CASSLSPLPSRADTQYF. CDR3 DNA: TGTGCCAGCAGTTTGAGCCCCCTGCCGAGTAGGGCAGATACGCAGTATTTT. This rearrangement joins TRBV27 to TRBJ2-3; D unclear. Trimming removed 3 bases from V and 4 bases from J, with 20 bases in between. From germline, CDR1 is MNHEY and CDR2 SMNVEV (reference sequence). The CDR3 has 17 amino acids.

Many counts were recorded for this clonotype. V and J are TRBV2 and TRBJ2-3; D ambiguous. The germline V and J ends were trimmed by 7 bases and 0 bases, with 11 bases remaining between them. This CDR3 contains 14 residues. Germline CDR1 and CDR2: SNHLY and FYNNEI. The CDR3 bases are TGTGCCAGCATAAGCCTTGCTAGCACAGATACGCAGTATTTT. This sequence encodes CASISLASTDTQYF.

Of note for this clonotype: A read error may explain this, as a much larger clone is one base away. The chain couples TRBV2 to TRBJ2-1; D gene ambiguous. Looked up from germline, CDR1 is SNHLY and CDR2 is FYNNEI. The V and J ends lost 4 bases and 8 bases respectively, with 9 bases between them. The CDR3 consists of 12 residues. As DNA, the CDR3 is TGTGCCAGCAGTGGAGCGCCGGATGAGCAGTTCTTC. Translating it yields CASSGAPDEQFF.

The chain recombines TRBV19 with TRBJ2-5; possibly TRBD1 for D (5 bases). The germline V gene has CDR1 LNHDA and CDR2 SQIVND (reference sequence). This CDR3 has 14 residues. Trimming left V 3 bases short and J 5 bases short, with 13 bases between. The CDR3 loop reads CASSIQGSEETQYF. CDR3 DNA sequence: TGTGCCAGTAGTATCCAGGGATCGGAGGAGACCCAGTACTTC.

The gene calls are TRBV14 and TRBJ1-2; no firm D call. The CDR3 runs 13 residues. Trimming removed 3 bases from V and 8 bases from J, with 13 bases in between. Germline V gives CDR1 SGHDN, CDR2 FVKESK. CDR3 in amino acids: CASSQMAAKGYTF. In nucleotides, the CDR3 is TGTGCCAGCAGCCAGATGGCAGCTAAAGGCTACACCTTC.

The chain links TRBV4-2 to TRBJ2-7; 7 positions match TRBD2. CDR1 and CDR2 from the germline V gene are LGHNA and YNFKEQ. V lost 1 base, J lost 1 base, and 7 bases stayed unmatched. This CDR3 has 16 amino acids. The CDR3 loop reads CASSQASRGKSYEQYF. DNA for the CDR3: TGTGCCAGCAGCCAAGCCTCGCGGGGGAAATCCTACGAGCAGTACTTC.

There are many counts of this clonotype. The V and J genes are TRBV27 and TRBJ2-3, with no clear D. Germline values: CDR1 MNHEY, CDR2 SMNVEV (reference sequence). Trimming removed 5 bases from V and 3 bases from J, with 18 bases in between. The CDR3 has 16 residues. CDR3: CASSPLAVLGTDTQYF. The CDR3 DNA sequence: TGTGCCAGCAGTCCACTGGCGGTTCTGGGTACAGATACGCAGTATTTT.

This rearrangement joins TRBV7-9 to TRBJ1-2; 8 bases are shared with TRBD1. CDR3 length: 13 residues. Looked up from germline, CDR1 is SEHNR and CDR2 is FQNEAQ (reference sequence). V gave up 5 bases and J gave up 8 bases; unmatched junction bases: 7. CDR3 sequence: CASSPQGAYGYTF. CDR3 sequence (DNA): TGTGCCAGCAGCCCTCAGGGGGCGTACGGCTACACCTTC.

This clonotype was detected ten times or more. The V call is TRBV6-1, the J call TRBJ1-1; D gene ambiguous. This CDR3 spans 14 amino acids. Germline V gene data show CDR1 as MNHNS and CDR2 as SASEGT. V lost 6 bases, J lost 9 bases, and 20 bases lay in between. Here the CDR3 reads CASSPQPGERKAFF. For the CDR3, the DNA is TGTGCCAGCAGCCCTCAGCCGGGAGAACGGAAAGCTTTCTTT.

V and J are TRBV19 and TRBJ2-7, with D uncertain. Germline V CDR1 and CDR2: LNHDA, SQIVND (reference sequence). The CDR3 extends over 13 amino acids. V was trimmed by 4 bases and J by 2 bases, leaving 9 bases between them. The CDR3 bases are TGTGCCAGTAGTACCCGACCCGCCTACGAGCAGTACTTC. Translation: CASSTRPAYEQYF.

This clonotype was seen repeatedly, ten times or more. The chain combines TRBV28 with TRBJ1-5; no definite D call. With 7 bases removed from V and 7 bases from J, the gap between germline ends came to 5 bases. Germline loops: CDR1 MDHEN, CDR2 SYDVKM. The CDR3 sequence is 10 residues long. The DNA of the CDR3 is TGTGCCAGCAACTTCCAGCCCCAGCATTTT. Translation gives CASNFQPQHF.

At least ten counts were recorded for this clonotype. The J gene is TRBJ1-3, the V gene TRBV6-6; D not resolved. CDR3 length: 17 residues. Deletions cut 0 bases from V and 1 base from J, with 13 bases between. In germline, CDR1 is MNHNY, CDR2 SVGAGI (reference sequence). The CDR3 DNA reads TGTGCCAGCAGTTACTCGGTCACCCTGGGTTCTGGAAACACCATATATTTT. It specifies CASSYSVTLGSGNTIYF.

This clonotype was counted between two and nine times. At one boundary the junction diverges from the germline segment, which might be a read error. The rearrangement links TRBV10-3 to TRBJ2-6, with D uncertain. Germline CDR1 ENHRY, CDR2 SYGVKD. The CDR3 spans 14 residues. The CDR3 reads CVISEDSGANVLTF. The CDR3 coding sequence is TGTGTCATCAGTGAGGACTCTGGGGCCAACGTCCTGACTTTC.

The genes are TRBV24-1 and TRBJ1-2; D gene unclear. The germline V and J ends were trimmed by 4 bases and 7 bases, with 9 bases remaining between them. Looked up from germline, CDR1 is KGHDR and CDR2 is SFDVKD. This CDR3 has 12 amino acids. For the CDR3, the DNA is TGTGCCACCAGTGACCCTCCTAGTGGCTACACCTTC. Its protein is CATSDPPSGYTF.

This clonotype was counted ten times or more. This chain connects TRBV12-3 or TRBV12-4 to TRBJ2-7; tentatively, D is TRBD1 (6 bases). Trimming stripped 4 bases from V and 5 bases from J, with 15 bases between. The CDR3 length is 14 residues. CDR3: CASSSPWTVDEQYF. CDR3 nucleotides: TGTGCCAGCAGTTCCCCCTGGACAGTGGACGAGCAGTACTTC.